This T cell receptor (beta chain) was sequenced for a study of blood T cell repertoires in COVID-19. As originally analysed: Amplification of reference gene primers provided the estimated nucleated cell counts. Assay used: immunoSEQ multiplex PCR; TCRdb lists only in-frame clones, some missing. V and J calls and clone size follow that table, whereas D and trimming were derived from the DNA. Here the sample spans under 250,000 clones, about 85% being singletons. Losses at the gene ends were 3 bases for V and 7 bases for J; bases not matched to a gene: 6. The CDR3 is 13 amino acids. Germline V gene data show CDR1 as SGDLS and CDR2 as YYNGEE.

The chain uses TRBV9 and TRBJ1-2; 7 nucleotides match TRBD1. This TCR was sampled from a woman aged 60-70 years who had recovered from COVID-19. Sequenced: peripheral blood. CDR3 residues: CASSDQGGSGYTF. The DNA of the CDR3 is TGTGCCAGCAGCGACCAAGGGGGCTCTGGCTACACCTTC.